This T cell receptor beta chain was retrieved from a study of cytomegalovirus exposure and HLA in healthy donors. The overall study: Membership in the Caucasian-associated ancestry cluster was found for about four fifths of fewer than 450 genotyped donors. Study findings and constraints: Cytomegalovirus-associated status was assigned to about 180 TCR beta chains. Looking again later, the authors saw that most CMV-associated TCR beta chains seemed HLA-restricted.

As concerns this clone: No antigen is known for it.

Trimming at V came to 2 bases and at J to 4 bases, leaving 12 bases not matched to a gene. The V gene's germline CDR1 is LNHNV and CDR2 YYDKDF (reference sequence). This CDR3 is 18 amino acids long. 60 Vbeta and 13 Jbeta primers were used in PCR. How the authors handled the data: Some 9.9 million shared chains were among tens of millions of unique TCR beta chains counted in a later analysis. Data came from immunoSEQ multiplex PCR; TCRdb stores just in-frame clones and leaves some out. V, J and clone size are those of that table, while D and trimming were read from the DNA. This sample has just over 150,000 clones; under 90% occur once, and the top ten carry more than 1.5%.

The V gene is TRBV15, the J gene TRBJ2-3; TRBD1 aligns across 10 bases. Sequences were obtained from PBMCs. The receptor was isolated from a man aged 18 to 30 in good health and CMV-seronegative. The CDR3 sequence is CATSRYRSTGQGADTQYF. As DNA, the CDR3 is TGTGCCACCAGCAGATACCGTTCCACTGGACAGGGGGCAGATACGCAGTATTTT.